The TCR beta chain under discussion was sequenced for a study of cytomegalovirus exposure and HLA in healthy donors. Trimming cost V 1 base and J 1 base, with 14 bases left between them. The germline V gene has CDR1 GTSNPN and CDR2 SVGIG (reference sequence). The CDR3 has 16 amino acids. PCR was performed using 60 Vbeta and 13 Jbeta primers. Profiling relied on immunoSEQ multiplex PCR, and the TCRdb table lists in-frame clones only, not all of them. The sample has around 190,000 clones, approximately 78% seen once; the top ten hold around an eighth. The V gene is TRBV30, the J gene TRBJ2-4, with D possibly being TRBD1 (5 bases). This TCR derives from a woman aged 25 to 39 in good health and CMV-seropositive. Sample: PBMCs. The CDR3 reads CAWSEVRPGAKNIQYF. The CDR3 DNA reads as TGTGCCTGGAGTGAAGTCCGGCCAGGGGCCAAAAACATTCAGTACTTC.